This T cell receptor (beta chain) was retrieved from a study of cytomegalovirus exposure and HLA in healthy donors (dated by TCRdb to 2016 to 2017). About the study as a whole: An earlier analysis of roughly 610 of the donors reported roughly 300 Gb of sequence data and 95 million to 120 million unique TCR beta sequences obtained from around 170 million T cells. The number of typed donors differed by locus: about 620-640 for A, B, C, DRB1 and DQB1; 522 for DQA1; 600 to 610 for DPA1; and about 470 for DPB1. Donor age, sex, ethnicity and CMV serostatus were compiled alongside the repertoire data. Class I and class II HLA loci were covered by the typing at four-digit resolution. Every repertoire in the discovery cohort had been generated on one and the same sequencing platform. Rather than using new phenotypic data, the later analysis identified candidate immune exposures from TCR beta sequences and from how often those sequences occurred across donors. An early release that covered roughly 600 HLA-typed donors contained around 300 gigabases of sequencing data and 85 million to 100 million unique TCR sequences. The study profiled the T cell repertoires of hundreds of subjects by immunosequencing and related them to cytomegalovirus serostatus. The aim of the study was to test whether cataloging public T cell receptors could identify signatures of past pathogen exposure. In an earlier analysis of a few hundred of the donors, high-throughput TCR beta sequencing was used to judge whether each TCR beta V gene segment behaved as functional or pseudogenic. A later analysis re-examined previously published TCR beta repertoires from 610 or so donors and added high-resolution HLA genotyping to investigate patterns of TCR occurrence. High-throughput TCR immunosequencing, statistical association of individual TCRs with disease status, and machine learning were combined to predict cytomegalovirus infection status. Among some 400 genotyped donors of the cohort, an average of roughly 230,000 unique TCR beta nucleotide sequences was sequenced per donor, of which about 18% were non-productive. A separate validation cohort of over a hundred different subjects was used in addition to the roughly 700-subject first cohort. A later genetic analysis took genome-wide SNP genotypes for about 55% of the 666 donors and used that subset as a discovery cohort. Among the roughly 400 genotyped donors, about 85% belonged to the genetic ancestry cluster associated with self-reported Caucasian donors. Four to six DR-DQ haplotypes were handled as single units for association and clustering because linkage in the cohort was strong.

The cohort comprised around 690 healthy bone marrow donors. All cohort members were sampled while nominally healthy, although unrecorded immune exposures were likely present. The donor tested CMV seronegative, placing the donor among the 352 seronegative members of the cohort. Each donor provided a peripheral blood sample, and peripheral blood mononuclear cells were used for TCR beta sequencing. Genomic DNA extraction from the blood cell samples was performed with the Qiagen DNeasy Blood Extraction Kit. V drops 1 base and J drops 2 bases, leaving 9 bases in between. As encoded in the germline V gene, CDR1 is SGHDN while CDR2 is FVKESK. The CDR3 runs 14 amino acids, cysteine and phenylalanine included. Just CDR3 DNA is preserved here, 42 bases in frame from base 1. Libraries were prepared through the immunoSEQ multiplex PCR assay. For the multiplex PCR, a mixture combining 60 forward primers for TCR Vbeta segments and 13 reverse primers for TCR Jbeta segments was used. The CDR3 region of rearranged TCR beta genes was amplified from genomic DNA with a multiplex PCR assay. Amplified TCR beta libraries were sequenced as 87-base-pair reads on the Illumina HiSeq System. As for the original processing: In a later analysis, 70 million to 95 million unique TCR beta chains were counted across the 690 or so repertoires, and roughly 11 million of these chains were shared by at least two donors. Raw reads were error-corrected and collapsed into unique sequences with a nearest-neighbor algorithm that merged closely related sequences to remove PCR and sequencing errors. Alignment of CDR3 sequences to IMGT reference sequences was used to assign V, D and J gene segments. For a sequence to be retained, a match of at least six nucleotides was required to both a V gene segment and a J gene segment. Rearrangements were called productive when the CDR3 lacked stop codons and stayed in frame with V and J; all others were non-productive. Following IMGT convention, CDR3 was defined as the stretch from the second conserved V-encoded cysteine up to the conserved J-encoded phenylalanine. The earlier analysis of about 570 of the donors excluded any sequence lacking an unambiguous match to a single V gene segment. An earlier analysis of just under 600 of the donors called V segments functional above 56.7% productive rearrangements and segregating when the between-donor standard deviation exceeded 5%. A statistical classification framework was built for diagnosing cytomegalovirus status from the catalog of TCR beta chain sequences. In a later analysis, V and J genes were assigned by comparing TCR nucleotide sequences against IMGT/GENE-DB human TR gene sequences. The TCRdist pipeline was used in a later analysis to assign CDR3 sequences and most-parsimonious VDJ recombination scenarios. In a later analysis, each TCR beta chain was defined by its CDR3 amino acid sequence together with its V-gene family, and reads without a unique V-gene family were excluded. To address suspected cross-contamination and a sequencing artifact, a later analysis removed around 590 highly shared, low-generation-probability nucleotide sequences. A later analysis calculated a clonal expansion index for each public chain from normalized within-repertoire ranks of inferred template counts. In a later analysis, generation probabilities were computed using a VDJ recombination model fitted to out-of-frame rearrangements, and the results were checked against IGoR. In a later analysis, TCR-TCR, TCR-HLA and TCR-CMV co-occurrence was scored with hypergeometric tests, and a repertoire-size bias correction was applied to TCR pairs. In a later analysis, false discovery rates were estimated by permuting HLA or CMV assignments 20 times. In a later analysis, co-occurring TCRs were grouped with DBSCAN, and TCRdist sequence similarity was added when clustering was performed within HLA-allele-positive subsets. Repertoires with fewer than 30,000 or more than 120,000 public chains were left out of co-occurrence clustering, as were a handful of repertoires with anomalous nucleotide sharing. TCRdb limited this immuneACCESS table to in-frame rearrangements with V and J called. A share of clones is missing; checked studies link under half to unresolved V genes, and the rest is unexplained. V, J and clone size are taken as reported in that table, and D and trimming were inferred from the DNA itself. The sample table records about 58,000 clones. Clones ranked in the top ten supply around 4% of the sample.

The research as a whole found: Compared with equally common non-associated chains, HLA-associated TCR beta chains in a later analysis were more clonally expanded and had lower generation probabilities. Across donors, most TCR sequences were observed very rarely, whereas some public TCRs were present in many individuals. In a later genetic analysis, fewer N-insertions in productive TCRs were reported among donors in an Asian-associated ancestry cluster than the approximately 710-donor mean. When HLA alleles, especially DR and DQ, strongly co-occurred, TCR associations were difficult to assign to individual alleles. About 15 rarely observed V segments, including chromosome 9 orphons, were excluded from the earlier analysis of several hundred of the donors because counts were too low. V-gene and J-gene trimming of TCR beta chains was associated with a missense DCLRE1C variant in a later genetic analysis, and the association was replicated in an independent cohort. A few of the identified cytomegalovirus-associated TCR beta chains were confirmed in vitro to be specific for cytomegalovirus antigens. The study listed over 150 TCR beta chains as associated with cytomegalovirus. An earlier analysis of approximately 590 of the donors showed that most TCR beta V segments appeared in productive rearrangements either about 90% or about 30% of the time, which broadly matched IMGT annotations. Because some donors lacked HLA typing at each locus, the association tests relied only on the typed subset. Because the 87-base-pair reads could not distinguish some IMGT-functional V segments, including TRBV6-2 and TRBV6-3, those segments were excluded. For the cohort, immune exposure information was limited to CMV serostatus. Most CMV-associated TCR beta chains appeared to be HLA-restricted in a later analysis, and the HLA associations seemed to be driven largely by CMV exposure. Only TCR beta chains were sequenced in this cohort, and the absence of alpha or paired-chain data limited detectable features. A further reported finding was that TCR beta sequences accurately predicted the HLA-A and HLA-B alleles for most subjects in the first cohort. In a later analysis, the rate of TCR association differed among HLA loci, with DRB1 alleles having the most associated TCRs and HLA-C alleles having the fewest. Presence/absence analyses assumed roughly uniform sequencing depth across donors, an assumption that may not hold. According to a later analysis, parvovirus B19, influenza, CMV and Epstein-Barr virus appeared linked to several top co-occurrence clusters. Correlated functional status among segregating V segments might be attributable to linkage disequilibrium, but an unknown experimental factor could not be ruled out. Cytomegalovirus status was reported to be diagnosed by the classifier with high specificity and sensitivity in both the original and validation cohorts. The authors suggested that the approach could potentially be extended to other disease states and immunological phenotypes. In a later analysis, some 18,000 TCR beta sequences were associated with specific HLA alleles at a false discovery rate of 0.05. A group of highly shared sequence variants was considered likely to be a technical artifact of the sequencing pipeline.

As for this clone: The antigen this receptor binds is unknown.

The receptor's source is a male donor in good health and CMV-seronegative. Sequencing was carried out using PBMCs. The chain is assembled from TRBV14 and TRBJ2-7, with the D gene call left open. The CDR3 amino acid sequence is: CASSQGQVPYEQYF. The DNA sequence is TGTGCCAGCAGCCAAGGTCAGGTGCCCTACGAGCAGTACTTC.